The 32 T cell receptor beta chains presented below share a single source sample, sequenced in a study of shared clonotypes between healthy human individuals. The method was immunoSEQ multiplex PCR; TCRdb's version includes in-frame clones alone and lacks a portion of them. The profile shows more than 550,000 clones, 72% of them singletons. What was sequenced was memory CD4+ T cells sorted from blood. Regarding subset: CD45RA-negative fraction. The receptors were gathered from a young woman in good health.

This clone was detected ten times or more. The V call is TRBV6-1, the J call TRBJ2-6; tentatively, D is TRBD1 (6 bases). Germline V lookup: CDR1 MNHNS, CDR2 SASEGT. This CDR3 is 15 amino acids long. Trimming cost V 4 bases and J 2 bases, with 9 bases left between them. CDR3 DNA: TGTGCCAGCAGTGGGAACAGGGCTGGGGCCAACGTCCTGACTTTC. This sequence encodes CASSGNRAGANVLTF.

The genes are TRBV5-1 and TRBJ2-2, with D maybe TRBD2 (7 bases). Trimming left V 2 bases short and J 4 bases short, with 12 bases between. CDR1 and CDR2 from the germline V gene are SGHRS and YFSETQ. The CDR3 spans 15 residues. The CDR3 bases are TGCGCCAGCAGCTTAGGGGGGGCGAGCACCGGGGAGCTGTTTTTT. This sequence encodes CASSLGGASTGELFF. Using reference TRBV5-1 and TRBJ2-2 for the parts outside the CDR3, the full variable domain is KAGVTQTPRYLIKTRGQQVTLSCSPISGHRSVSWYQQTPGQGLQFLFEYFSETQRNKGNFPGRFSGRQFSNSRSEMNVSTLELGDSALYLCASSLGGASTGELFFGEGSRLTVL.

The chain recombines TRBV5-1 with TRBJ2-2; 7 bases line up with TRBD1. The CDR3 length is 15 residues. Germline V gene data show CDR1 as SGHRS and CDR2 as YFSETQ. The V gene end was trimmed by 5 bases and the J gene end by 3 bases; junction bases not matched to a gene: 7. In DNA form, the CDR3 reads TGCGCCAGCAGGACTTTCACAGGGGACACCGGGGAGCTGTTTTTT. This encodes CASRTFTGDTGELFF.

This chain uses TRBV5-1 with TRBJ2-2; the D gene is possibly TRBD2 (5 bases). This CDR3 comprises 14 residues. Per germline, CDR1 SGHRS and CDR2 YFSETQ. V shed 5 bases and J shed 0 bases, with 8 bases lying between them. The CDR3: CASRDSPNTGELFF. For the CDR3, the DNA is TGCGCCAGCAGGGACTCCCCGAACACCGGGGAGCTGTTTTTT.

The sample holds a few counts of this clone. V usage is TRBV5-1 and J usage is TRBJ2-1, with unresolved D. This CDR3 has 18 amino acids. Trimming removed 0 bases from V and 1 base from J, with 17 bases in between. Germline V lookup: CDR1 SGHRS, CDR2 YFSETQ. The CDR3 bases are TGCGCCAGCAGCTTGGCCCCCACCGGAGCGAGGTCCTACAATGAGCAGTTCTTC. Its translation: CASSLAPTGARSYNEQFF.

The V call is TRBV19, the J call TRBJ2-1; D is ambiguous. CDR1 and CDR2 (germline): LNHDA, SQIVND (reference sequence). This CDR3 region has 14 residues. Trimming removed 2 bases from V and 5 bases from J, with 10 bases in between. Written as DNA, the CDR3 is TGTGCCAGTAGTATAAACTTTCGGGACAATGAGCAGTTCTTC. Protein: CASSINFRDNEQFF.

The chain couples TRBV30 to TRBJ2-3, with TRBD2 identical over 7 bases. The CDR3 sequence is 15 residues long. CDR1 GTSNPN and CDR2 SVGIG come from the germline V gene (reference sequence). V was pared by 0 bases and J by 5 bases, with 8 bases of the junction left unmatched. CDR3 loop: CAWSVGTSEVDTQYF. The CDR3 DNA sequence: TGTGCCTGGAGTGTAGGCACTAGCGAGGTAGATACGCAGTATTTT.

The chain is built from TRBV27 and TRBJ2-3; 11 bases are a match to TRBD2. Trimming removed 7 bases from V and 4 bases from J; junction bases left unmatched: 4. CDR1 and CDR2 (germline): MNHEY, SMNVEV (reference sequence). This CDR3 is built from 14 residues. CDR3 nucleotides: TGTGCCAGCACCTCTAGCGGGAGGTCAGATACGCAGTATTTT. Amino acid sequence: CASTSSGRSDTQYF.

This clone was counted a single time. V usage is TRBV5-1 and J usage is TRBJ2-5, with D perhaps matching TRBD2 (5 bases). CDR3 length: 15 amino acids. V lost 4 bases and J lost 1, with 14 bases in between. Germline V lookup: CDR1 SGHRS, CDR2 YFSETQ. CDR3 coding DNA: TGCGCCAGCAGCCAGATGAGCGGTAGCCAAGAGACCCAGTACTTC. This codes for CASSQMSGSQETQYF. The full variable domain, completed using reference TRBV5-1 and TRBJ2-5, is KAGVTQTPRYLIKTRGQQVTLSCSPISGHRSVSWYQQTPGQGLQFLFEYFSETQRNKGNFPGRFSGRQFSNSRSEMNVSTLELGDSALYLCASSQMSGSQETQYFGPGTRLLVL.

The rearrangement uses TRBV7-8 and TRBJ1-5; tentative D call: TRBD1 (5 bases). This CDR3 contains 16 residues. Per germline, CDR1 SGHVS and CDR2 FQNEAQ. The V and J ends lost 5 bases and 4 bases respectively, with 18 bases between them. The DNA for the CDR3 is TGTGCCAGCAGCCTCGAACAGGCCGCCCTTAATCAGCCCCAGCATTTT. Protein sequence: CASSLEQAALNQPQHF.

In DNA, the CDR3 is TGTGCCAGCAGTGCCCTCTTGTGGGAGGTCGACAATGAGCAGTTCTTC. It is translated as CASSALLWEVDNEQFF. The chain combines TRBV25-1 with TRBJ2-1; TRBD2 is a possible D gene (6 bases). Germline CDR1 is MGHDK and CDR2 is SYGVNS. CDR3 length: 16 amino acids. Trimming stripped 4 bases from V and 5 bases from J, with 18 bases between.

The rearrangement links TRBV13 to TRBJ1-2, with 7 bases aligning to TRBD1. The CDR3 is 15 amino acids. Unmatched junction bases numbered 10, after V lost 9 bases and J lost 0 bases. Germline CDR1 and CDR2: PRHDT and FYEKMQ (reference sequence). DNA for the CDR3: TGTGCCAGTCGTTGGCAGGGGGGCGCTAACTATGGCTACACCTTC. This codes for CASRWQGGANYGYTF.

V and J are TRBV29-1 and TRBJ1-1; 8 positions agree with TRBD1. The junction had 1 base not matched to a gene; V was cut back by 4 bases and J by 3 bases. The germline CDR1 and CDR2 sequences are SQVTM and ANQGSEA. The CDR3 covers 12 residues. CDR3 nucleotide sequence: TGCAGCGTTGGGACAGGGTACACTGAAGCTTTCTTT. Its translation: CSVGTGYTEAFF.

This clone occurred once. V usage is TRBV27 and J usage is TRBJ1-3, with D perhaps TRBD1 (5 bases). V gave up 6 bases and J gave up 1 base, with 7 bases separating them. Looked up from germline, CDR1 is MNHEY and CDR2 is SMNVEV (reference sequence). The CDR3 is 13 residues long. CDR3 region: CASSQGSGNTIYF. DNA of the CDR3: TGTGCCAGCAGCCAGGGTTCTGGAAACACCATATATTTT.

This clone occurred a few times. The chain uses TRBV4-1 and TRBJ2-2; no reliable D call. The V gene lost 2 bases and the J gene lost 0 bases, with 7 bases spanning the gap. From germline, CDR1 is MGHRA and CDR2 YSYEKL. There are 15 residues in the CDR3. CDR3 nucleotide sequence: TGCGCCAGCAGCCAACAGACGACGAACACCGGGGAGCTGTTTTTT. Its translation is CASSQQTTNTGELFF.

Here the CDR3 DNA reads TGTGCCAGCAGTTTTTCTCTAGCGGATCTATCCTACGAGCAGTACTTC. Translated: CASSFSLADLSYEQYF. V and J are TRBV28 and TRBJ2-7; TRBD2 matches at 7 bases. Trimming took 3 bases from V and 1 from J; bases not matched to a gene: 9. CDR1 and CDR2 from the germline V gene are MDHEN and SYDVKM. The CDR3 covers 16 residues.

The chain carries TRBV11-2 and TRBJ2-3; 15 nucleotides agree with TRBD2. V shed 2 bases and J 2 bases; nucleotides not matched to a gene: 5. The CDR3 runs 18 residues. From germline, CDR1 is SGHAT and CDR2 FQNNGV. This chain's CDR3 is CASSLRGLAGGATDTQYF. The CDR3 DNA follows: TGTGCCAGCAGCTTAAGAGGACTAGCGGGAGGGGCCACAGATACGCAGTATTTT.

V and J are TRBV19 and TRBJ2-3, with TRBD1 as a possible D gene (5 bases). The germline V gene has CDR1 LNHDA and CDR2 SQIVND (reference sequence). V was clipped by 5 bases and J by 2 bases, with 23 bases between them. The CDR3 length is 18 residues. CDR3 loop: CASSSIGVKGGSTDTQYF. CDR3 nucleotide sequence: TGTGCCAGTAGTTCGATAGGGGTTAAGGGCGGCTCCACAGATACGCAGTATTTT.

This chain connects TRBV5-4 to TRBJ2-5; possibly TRBD2 for D (5 bases). The assigned J gene may be wrong: the sequence end matches TRBJ2-7 better. The germline V gene has CDR1 SGHNT and CDR2 YYREEE (reference sequence). The CDR3 contains 15 residues. The CDR3 DNA is TGTGCCAGCAGCTTGGGAGGGTCTCTGTCCTACGAGCAGTACTTC. Translation gives CASSLGGSLSYEQYF.

V and J are TRBV4-2 and TRBJ2-7; 12 positions match TRBD1. After removal of 4 bases from V and 4 bases from J, the junction contained 2 bases not matched to a gene. Germline values: CDR1 LGHNA, CDR2 YNFKEQ. The CDR3 runs 14 residues. CDR3 region: CASSRDRGLYEQYF. For the CDR3, the DNA is TGTGCCAGCAGCCGGGACAGGGGGCTTTACGAGCAGTACTTC.

In its sample, this clone was seen a few times. The sample carries other DNA sequences with the same CDR3. The V call is TRBV30, the J call TRBJ1-5, with 7 bases lining up with TRBD1. In germline, CDR1 is GTSNPN, CDR2 SVGIG (reference sequence). The CDR3 runs to 13 residues. Trimming took 0 bases from V and 6 from J; bases not matched to a gene: 2. CDR3 DNA: TGTGCCTGGAGTGTACAGGGGAGTCAGCCCCAGCATTTT. This gives the protein CAWSVQGSQPQHF.

This clone was observed a single time. The genes are TRBV9 and TRBJ1-2; D remains ambiguous. CDR1 is SGDLS, CDR2 YYNGEE, per germline. The CDR3 is made up of 17 amino acids. The V gene lost 2 bases and the J gene lost 8 bases, with 25 bases spanning the gap. The CDR3 DNA sequence: TGTGCCAGCAGCGTCGCACCCATCGGACTCTCGATGGGAGGCTACACCTTC. This sequence encodes CASSVAPIGLSMGGYTF. Together with reference TRBV9 and TRBJ1-2, the CDR3 gives the full variable domain: DSGVTQTPKHLITATGQRVTLRCSPRSGDLSVYWYQQSLDQGLQFLIQYYNGEERAKGNILERFSAQQFPDLHSELNLSSLELGDSALYFCASSVAPIGLSMGGYTFGSGTRLTVV.

This clone came up once. The chain recombines TRBV6-6 with TRBJ2-6; D uncertain. Trimming cost V 5 bases and J 1 base, with 9 bases left between them. CDR1 MNHNY and CDR2 SVGAGI come from the germline V gene (reference sequence). The CDR3 loop spans 15 amino acids. CDR3 sequence reads: CASSPLESGANVLTF. Here the CDR3 DNA reads TGTGCCAGCAGTCCCTTGGAATCTGGGGCCAACGTCCTGACTTTC.

The chain recombines TRBV6-6 with TRBJ1-2; TRBD1 is a possible D gene (6 bases). The length of the CDR3 is 16 residues. Trimming shortened V by 6 bases and J by 2 bases, and 19 bases separated the two germline ends. Germline lookup yields CDR1 MNHNY and CDR2 SVGAGI (reference sequence). Written as DNA, the CDR3 is TGTGCCAGCAGAACCGGGACCGGACAGCTAAACTATGGCTACACCTTC. Its translation: CASRTGTGQLNYGYTF.

The chain has TRBV5-1 and TRBJ2-1, with 7 bases aligning to TRBD2. The germline CDR1 and CDR2 sequences are SGHRS and YFSETQ. With 4 bases clipped from V and 1 base from J, the junction kept 2 bases outside the gene matches. This CDR3 spans 14 amino acids. The CDR3 here is CASSRGGSYNEQFF. For the CDR3, the DNA is TGCGCCAGCAGCCGCGGGGGTTCCTACAATGAGCAGTTCTTC.

The V and J genes are TRBV30 and TRBJ2-3; possible D gene TRBD2, 6 bases. The germline V gene encodes CDR1 GTSNPN and CDR2 SVGIG (reference sequence). V was cut by 5 bases and J by 8 bases, with 20 bases left in between. The CDR3 sequence is 14 residues long. The chain's CDR3 is CAWGALGSGVTQYF. CDR3 in DNA: TGTGCCTGGGGGGCCCTTGGTTCGGGGGTTACGCAGTATTTT.

The CDR3 DNA follows: TGTGCCAGCAGCAGTCTAGAGAAGCAGTTCTTC. Translation: CASSSLEKQFF. The chain is built from TRBV5-4 and TRBJ2-1; no clear D gene. The CDR3 is 11 residues long. The germline V gene encodes CDR1 SGHNT and CDR2 YYREEE (reference sequence). Trimming took 4 bases from V and 11 from J, leaving 10 bases between them.

This clone occurred many times. The chain is built from TRBV6-5 and TRBJ1-4; 8 bases agree with TRBD1. J gave up 8 bases and V 9 bases, and 8 bases lay outside the gene matches. The V gene's germline CDR1 is MNHEY and CDR2 SVGAGI. The CDR3 covers 13 residues. The CDR3 sequence is CASKQGVEEKLFF. DNA for the CDR3: TGTGCCAGTAAACAGGGGGTAGAGGAAAAACTGTTTTTT.

This rearrangement joins TRBV21-1 to TRBJ2-2; the table's TRBD2 call for D was not verified on the DNA. TRBV21-1 is shown as a pseudogene. This CDR3 has 15 amino acids. Here the CDR3 reads CASSPSGRGNGELFF. In DNA form, the CDR3 reads TGTGCCAGCAGTCCCAGCGGGAGAGGAAACGGGGAGCTGTTTTTT.

This clone appeared a single time. The rearrangement joins TRBV18 to TRBJ2-5; no clear D. The CDR3 runs to 14 residues. Germline loops: CDR1 KGHSH, CDR2 LQKENI. The ends were cut back, 2 bases at V and 4 bases at J, with 11 bases in the middle. In nucleotides, the CDR3 is TGTGCCAGCTCACCATCCTCTCACCCAGAGACCCAGTACTTC. Protein product: CASSPSSHPETQYF.

About this clone itself: This same CDR3 is encoded by further DNA sequences in the sample. The V and J genes are TRBV11-2 and TRBJ2-1, with 9 bases fitting TRBD2. The V gene's germline CDR1 is SGHAT and CDR2 FQNNGV. Trimming removed 3 bases from V and 4 bases from J; junction bases left unmatched: 4. The CDR3 spans 15 residues. CDR3 protein: CASSLRLAEYNEQFF. The CDR3 DNA reads as TGTGCCAGCAGCTTGAGACTAGCGGAATACAATGAGCAGTTCTTC.

The rearrangement joins TRBV11-2 to TRBJ2-3; 16 bases fit TRBD2. The CDR3 runs to 17 residues. Losses at the gene ends were 0 bases for V and 3 bases for J; bases not matched to a gene: 0. Germline V gene sequence: CDR1 SGHAT, CDR2 FQNNGV. The CDR3 DNA sequence: TGTGCCAGCAGCTTAGAGGGACTAGCGGGAGGGACAGATACGCAGTATTTT. Translating it yields CASSLEGLAGGTDTQYF.